A selection of T cell receptor beta chains follows, all from one sample in a study of blood T cell repertoires in COVID-19. Clones were read by immunoSEQ multiplex PCR, and TCRdb kept only the in-frame ones, dropping some. Of 70,000 to 95,000 clones in the sample, almost 85% were seen once. Sequences were obtained from peripheral blood. These TCRs come from a human donor in a cohort sampled during active COVID-19. CDR3s include the opening cysteine and the closing phenylalanine or tryptophan. Fields, in order: V gene, D gene, clone size, J gene, CDR3 DNA, CDR3 protein. D genes are given only for firm matches. Clone size is shown for a subset of rows, as once, few, many or a class of expanded clone.

TRBV5-6	.	once	TRBJ2-2	TGTGCCAGCAGCCTCCCCGGGAGCCTGAACACCGGGGAGCTGTTTTTT	CASSLPGSLNTGELFF
TRBV5-5	.	.	TRBJ1-2	TGTGCCAGCTGCCCCGAACCGGGCTATGGCTACACCTTC	CASCPEPGYGYTF
TRBV5-1	.	.	TRBJ1-5	TGCGCCAGCAGCAAAACCGCGGGTGGGGGCCAGCCCCAGCATTTT	CASSKTAGGGQPQHF
TRBV30	.	.	TRBJ2-1	TGTGCCTGGAGAAGCGAAAGCTCCTACAATGAGCAGTTCTTC	CAWRSESSYNEQFF
TRBV12-3/TRBV12-4	.	.	TRBJ2-7	TGTGCCAGCAGTTTTGGACTCCTCGAGCAGTACTTC	CASSFGLLEQYF
TRBV5-1	.	.	TRBJ2-2	TGCGCCAGCAGCTTGGCGCGCGGGTCCGGGGAGCTGTTTTTT	CASSLARGSGELFF
TRBV5-1	.	.	TRBJ2-3	TGCGCCAGCGGGACGGGGGACCCTAGCACAGATACGCAGTATTTT	CASGTGDPSTDTQYF
TRBV23-1	.	.	TRBJ1-5	TGCGCCAGCAGTCACCCGCAGGGGCTGAACCCCGATCAGCCCCAGCATTTT	CASSHPQGLNPDQPQHF
TRBV18	TRBD1	.	TRBJ1-1	TGTGCCAGCTCGACAGGGTCCCCTGAAGCTTTCTTT	CASSTGSPEAFF
TRBV27	.	.	TRBJ2-1	TGTGCCAGCAGCAACATCGTTGAGCAGTTCTTC	CASSNIVEQFF
TRBV9	TRBD2	.	TRBJ2-3	TGTGCCAGCTCTAGGACTAGCGGGGGGGCCGCAGATACGCAGTATTTT	CASSRTSGGAADTQYF
TRBV9	.	.	TRBJ1-6	TGTGCCAGCAGCCCTACATCTACAGGGACGGTGCGTTCACCCCTCCACTTT	CASSPTSTGTVRSPLHF
TRBV2	.	once	TRBJ2-5	TGTGCCAGGCGGGACTCTAACCAAGAGACCCAGTACTTC	CARRDSNQETQYF
TRBV4-1	TRBD1	.	TRBJ1-4	TGCGCCAGCAGCCAAGCCCCGACAGGGGCTAATGAAAAACTGTTTTTT	CASSQAPTGANEKLFF
TRBV3-1/TRBV3-2	.	.	TRBJ1-2	TGTGCCAGCAGCCAAGGGACACTTACTAACTATGGCTACACCTTC	CASSQGTLTNYGYTF
TRBV28	.	.	TRBJ2-2	TGTGCCAGCCGTGCTGGTACAGGAGTTAACACCGGGGAGCTGTTTTTT	CASRAGTGVNTGELFF
TRBV9	.	.	TRBJ2-2	TGTGCCAGCAGCCGCGGGGTACCCGGGGAGCTGTTTTTT	CASSRGVPGELFF
TRBV14	TRBD2	.	TRBJ2-7	TGTGCCAGCAGCCAACTAGCGGGGGTCTCCTACGAGCAGTACTTC	CASSQLAGVSYEQYF
TRBV6-5	TRBD1	.	TRBJ1-2	TGTGCCAGCACCCGGAGGGGACAGTCGAATGGCTACACCTTC	CASTRRGQSNGYTF
TRBV5-1	.	once	TRBJ2-5	TGCGCCAGCAGCTTAACTTTACAAGAGACCCAGTACTTC	CASSLTLQETQYF
TRBV18	.	once	TRBJ1-1	TGTGCCAGCTCACCACTCTCACAGAACACTGAAGCTTTCTTT	CASSPLSQNTEAFF
TRBV28	.	.	TRBJ1-4	TGTGCCAGCAGCGGAACCGGGAGGGGTTGGGAAAAACTGTTTTTT	CASSGTGRGWEKLFF
TRBV5-1	TRBD1	.	TRBJ1-4	TGCGCCAGCAGGGGACAGGCCTCTAATGAAAAACTGTTTTTT	CASRGQASNEKLFF
TRBV5-1	.	.	TRBJ2-1	TGCGCCAGCAGCTTGGCCCCGGGGAGCTCCTACAATGAGCAGTTCTTC	CASSLAPGSSYNEQFF
TRBV18	TRBD1	.	TRBJ1-2	TGTGCCAGCTCACAGGACAGGGGGCGCGAAGGGGGCTACACCTTC	CASSQDRGREGGYTF
TRBV28	.	.	TRBJ2-2	TGTGCCAGCAGGGCCGGGCAGGGTTTCACCGGGGAGCTGTTTTTT	CASRAGQGFTGELFF
TRBV9	TRBD1	.	TRBJ2-1	TGTGCCAGCACCCGCGGGACAGGGTATTTTGAGCAGTTCTTC	CASTRGTGYFEQFF
TRBV24-1	.	few	TRBJ2-1	TGTGCCACCAGTGACCCCAACAACAATGAGCAGTTCTTC	CATSDPNNNEQFF
TRBV5-5	TRBD1	medium-sized	TRBJ2-5	TGTGCCAGCAGCTCCGCCGGGACAGGCCAAGAGACCCAGTACTTC	CASSSAGTGQETQYF
TRBV28	TRBD1	.	TRBJ2-7	TGTGCCAGCAGTTATGGGACAGGAGCCTACGAGCAGTACTTC	CASSYGTGAYEQYF
TRBV4-2	TRBD1	.	TRBJ2-7	TGTGCCAGCAGCATTCTAGGGGGCGGTGACTACGAGCAGTACTTC	CASSILGGGDYEQYF
TRBV9	.	.	TRBJ1-1	TGTGCCAGCAGCGTAGGTATACAAATTAACACTGAAGCTTTCTTT	CASSVGIQINTEAFF
TRBV27	.	.	TRBJ2-3	TGTGCCAGCACCCGGACACGGGCTTACACAGATACGCAGTATTTT	CASTRTRAYTDTQYF
TRBV5-1	.	few	TRBJ1-1	TGCGCCAGCAGCATCGCGACAGGGAACACTGAAGCTTTCTTT	CASSIATGNTEAFF
TRBV7-3	TRBD2	.	TRBJ2-3	TGTGCCAGCAGCTTAAGACTAGCGGATACAGATACGCAGTATTTT	CASSLRLADTDTQYF
TRBV7-2	.	.	TRBJ2-7	TGTGCCAGCAGCTTATCGTCGTCCGGGTACGAGCAGTACTTC	CASSLSSSGYEQYF
TRBV29-1	.	.	TRBJ2-2	TGCAGCGTTGTGGGGGCGAGAGGAACCGGGGAGCTGTTTTTT	CSVVGARGTGELFF
TRBV7-6	TRBD1	.	TRBJ2-2	TGTGCCAGCAGCGACAGGGATTGGGGGGAGCTGTTTTTT	CASSDRDWGELFF
TRBV18	.	.	TRBJ1-1	TGTGCCAGCTCACCGGGGGACTACACTGAAGCTTTCTTT	CASSPGDYTEAFF
TRBV15	.	.	TRBJ1-5	TGTGCCACCAGCAGAAGGGGGAATCAGCCCCAGCATTTT	CATSRRGNQPQHF
TRBV9	TRBD2	.	TRBJ2-1	TGTGCCAGCAGCGAGGGACTAGCGGGGGCCCGAACATCCTACAATGAGCAGTTCTTC	CASSEGLAGARTSYNEQFF
TRBV19	.	.	TRBJ2-2	TGTGCCAGTAGTATAGAGCGGGGAACTGGGGAGCTGTTTTTT	CASSIERGTGELFF
TRBV5-5	.	once	TRBJ1-2	TGTGCCAGCAGCTTGGCCAGGACAGCTCTCTATGGCTACACCTTC	CASSLARTALYGYTF
TRBV19	TRBD1	.	TRBJ1-5	TGTGCCAGTAGTATAGGGATCAGGGGGACCAATCAGCCCCAGCATTTT	CASSIGIRGTNQPQHF
TRBV27	.	.	TRBJ1-2	TGTGCCAGCAGTCACGACAGTTATTTGTCCAATGGCTACACCTTC	CASSHDSYLSNGYTF
TRBV5-1	.	many	TRBJ1-1	TGCGCCAGCAGCGTCACGTCGAGCACTGAAGCTTTCTTT	CASSVTSSTEAFF
TRBV5-1	.	once	TRBJ1-2	TGCGCCATCCCAGGGAAAGGTGGCTACACCTTC	CAIPGKGGYTF
TRBV2	.	few	TRBJ2-6	TGTGCCAGCAGCGACTCGCCCTCTGGGGCCAACGTCCTGACTTTC	CASSDSPSGANVLTF
TRBV15	TRBD1	once	TRBJ2-3	TGTGCCACCAGCATGGCGACAGGGGGAAGGGATACGCAGTATTTT	CATSMATGGRDTQYF
TRBV24-1	.	.	TRBJ1-4	TGTGCCACCAGAGGGGCCCCTAATGAAAAACTGTTTTTT	CATRGAPNEKLFF
TRBV7-9	TRBD2	.	TRBJ2-2	TGTGCCAGCAGCCGCCGCGGGGGAGAGAACACCGGGGAGCTGTTTTTT	CASSRRGGENTGELFF
TRBV2	TRBD2	.	TRBJ2-1	TGTGCCATCTCTCATACTAGCGGGGGGACCAATGAGCAGTTCTTC	CAISHTSGGTNEQFF
TRBV5-4	TRBD2	.	TRBJ2-5	TGTGCCAGCAGCTCGGGACTAGCGGGAGGAGAGACCCAGTACTTC	CASSSGLAGGETQYF